This TCR beta chain originates from a study of tumor-infiltrating lymphocytes in primary liver carcinoma. The CDR3 has 18 amino acids. Germline V gives CDR1 SGHRS, CDR2 YFSETQ. From unsorted bulk tissue weighing roughly 19-34 mg, DNA and RNA were co-extracted. Concerning this clonotype itself: One junction end does not reproduce the germline sequence, and a read error may be involved.

Total RNA amounting to roughly 480 ng was the source from which TCR beta cDNA was made with a constant-region primer. Three nested multiplex PCR rounds, a slightly modified ARM-PCR method, built the TCR beta libraries. TRBV1-TRBV30 forward and Cbeta reverse primers drove the first two approximately 10-cycle rounds. TCRdb reanalysed the multiplex PCR reads using MiXCR and keeps one entry per CDR3 protein. The sample lists approximately 37,000 distinct CDR3 sequences, nearly 75% occurring once. The chain uses TRBV5-1 and TRBJ2-3, with D possibly TRBD2 on 5 matching bases. The sample comprised liver tumor tissue from sampling region 4. Subset given: tumor region T4, right-lateral pole. The origin of this receptor is a man aged 40-49 years with primary liver carcinoma and hepatitis B virus infection. CDR3 nucleotide sequence: TGCGCCAGCAGCTTTGGACTCCGACTGGAAACACTAACAGATACGCATTATTTT. Residues: CASSFGLRLETLTDTHYF.